The 30 T cell receptor beta chains below all came from one sample that was sequenced in a study of control samples from healthy donors and cancer patients. Sequencing used immunoSEQ multiplex PCR; TCRdb keeps in-frame clones, though not all of them. The sample includes 150,000 or so clones, 93% seen only once; the top ten take around 5.4%. Sequencing was done on a sample of blood. All receptors come from a man aged 18 to 30 in good health.

The chain has TRBV2 and TRBJ1-1, with D perhaps TRBD1 (5 bases). The CDR3 spans 13 residues. Germline V lookup: CDR1 SNHLY, CDR2 FYNNEI. V dropped 7 bases and J dropped 1 base, with 10 bases sitting between them. The CDR3 loop is CASTGMGNTEAFF. DNA for the CDR3: TGTGCCAGCACAGGGATGGGGAACACTGAAGCTTTCTTT. Full variable domain (rest looked up from reference TRBV2 and TRBJ1-1): EPEVTQTPSHQVTQMGQEVILRCVPISNHLYFYWYRQILGQKVEFLVSFYNNEISEKSEIFDDQFSVERPDGSNFTLKIRSTKLEDSAMYFCASTGMGNTEAFFGQGTRLTVV.

The chain links TRBV27 to TRBJ1-1; D unresolved. The CDR3 has 14 amino acids. Trimming left V 5 bases short and J 6 bases short, with 16 bases between. The V gene's germline CDR1 is MNHEY and CDR2 SMNVEV (reference sequence). CDR3 sequence (DNA): TGTGCCAGCAGTCCCCTAAAGGGAGTCGCTGAAGCTTTCTTT. This gives the protein CASSPLKGVAEAFF.

As regards this clone: The junction departs from germline at one end; a sequencing error may be responsible. The rearrangement joins TRBV6-1 to TRBJ2-7, with D unresolved. Germline lookup yields CDR1 MNHNS and CDR2 SASEGT. The CDR3 extends over 11 amino acids. The CDR3 DNA reads as TGTGCCAGCAGTGAACTCTGGGAAAACGACTTC. Its protein product is CASSELWENDF.

The V call is TRBV28, the J call TRBJ2-7; 7 nucleotides agree with TRBD1. The CDR3 sequence is 16 residues long. In germline, CDR1 is MDHEN, CDR2 SYDVKM. With 6 bases clipped from V and 5 bases from J, the junction kept 16 bases outside the gene matches. The CDR3 coding sequence is TGTGCCAGCAGCCGCGCCCCTGACAGGGCCATGGACGAGCAGTACTTC. Its protein is CASSRAPDRAMDEQYF.

The chain joins TRBV6-5 to TRBJ2-7; D call uncertain. Germline V gene lookup returns CDR1 MNHEY and CDR2 SVGAGI. The germline V and J ends were trimmed by 2 bases and 1 base, with 6 bases remaining between them. The CDR3 consists of 13 residues. The DNA of the CDR3 is TGTGCCAGCAGTTACGGCGGTTCCTACGAGCAGTACTTC. It codes for CASSYGGSYEQYF.

This chain connects TRBV30 to TRBJ1-2; possibly TRBD1 for D (6 bases). CDR1 and CDR2 from the germline V gene are GTSNPN and SVGIG (reference sequence). Between the trimmed V and J ends, which lost 2 bases and 3 bases, there was a span of 10 bases. The CDR3 loop spans 13 amino acids. The CDR3, as DNA: TGTGCCTGGAGTAGTCGACAGGACTATGGCTACACCTTC. Residues: CAWSSRQDYGYTF.

The chain recombines TRBV13 with TRBJ1-4; the D gene is possibly TRBD1 (5 bases). The germline V and J ends were trimmed by 6 bases and 5 bases, with 13 bases remaining between them. The CDR3 loop spans 14 amino acids. Germline CDR1 is PRHDT and CDR2 is FYEKMQ (reference sequence). The CDR3: CASRQARENEKLFF. The DNA for the CDR3 is TGTGCCAGCAGACAAGCCAGGGAAAATGAAAAACTGTTTTTT.

This sequence joins TRBV6-5 and TRBJ2-5; TRBD2 is a possible D gene (5 bases). The CDR3 has 15 residues. Trimming left V 2 bases short and J 1 base short, with 11 bases between. Germline lookup yields CDR1 MNHEY and CDR2 SVGAGI. The CDR3 DNA sequence: TGTGCCAGCAGTTACCCTGACTACGTCCAAGAGACCCAGTACTTC. Encoded protein: CASSYPDYVQETQYF.

This clone was picked up one time. In DNA form, the CDR3 reads TGTGCCAGCAGCGCCGCAGGGTCGGCTGGCTACACCTTC. Translation gives CASSAAGSAGYTF. The chain joins TRBV5-4 to TRBJ1-2; a weak D match, TRBD1 (5 bases). Trimming left V 4 bases short and J 7 bases short, with 14 bases between. CDR1 and CDR2 from the germline V gene are SGHNT and YYREEE (reference sequence). The CDR3 consists of 13 residues.

The chain couples TRBV27 to TRBJ2-7; D may match TRBD1 or TRBD2 (6 bases each). The V end lost 6 bases, the J end lost 3 bases, and 18 bases lay between the germline ends. Germline CDR1 reads MNHEY; CDR2 reads SMNVEV (reference sequence). The CDR3 runs to 15 residues. The CDR3 reads CASRQRGVGNYEQYF. CDR3 nucleotide sequence: TGTGCCAGCAGGCAGAGGGGGGTGGGGAACTACGAGCAGTACTTC.

This clone occurred once. J is TRBJ2-1 and V is TRBV19; the match to TRBD1 covers 9 bases. The ends lost 6 bases at V and 4 bases at J; junction bases unmatched: 7. The CDR3 runs to 15 residues. Germline CDR1 is LNHDA and CDR2 is SQIVND (reference sequence). Written as DNA, the CDR3 is TGTGCCAGTAGGCATCCGGGACAGGGATACAATGAGCAGTTCTTC. This gives the protein CASRHPGQGYNEQFF.

V gene TRBV19 combines with J gene TRBJ2-3; 9 bases agree with TRBD1. The CDR3 is 15 amino acids. J lost 6 bases, V lost 5 bases, and 9 bases had no gene match. CDR1 and CDR2 from the germline V gene are LNHDA and SQIVND (reference sequence). CDR3 DNA: TGTGCCAGTAGTCCCGGAGGACAGGGGTGGGATACGCAGTATTTT. Encoded protein: CASSPGGQGWDTQYF.

V gene TRBV7-9 combines with J gene TRBJ1-2, with 7 bases lining up with TRBD1. There are 15 residues in the CDR3. V shed 5 bases and J 4 bases; nucleotides not matched to a gene: 10. The V gene's germline CDR1 is SEHNR and CDR2 FQNEAQ (reference sequence). CDR3 in amino acids: CASSASDRVGYGYTF. The CDR3 DNA reads as TGTGCCAGCAGCGCCTCTGACAGGGTGGGCTATGGCTACACCTTC.

V gene TRBV5-1 combines with J gene TRBJ2-2, with D hard to call. The germline gives CDR1 SGHRS, CDR2 YFSETQ. The CDR3 spans 13 residues. V shed 4 bases and J shed 0 bases, with 4 bases lying between them. For the CDR3, the DNA is TGCGCCAGCAGCCTCGCGAACACCGGGGAGCTGTTTTTT. Translating it yields CASSLANTGELFF.

The V call is TRBV4-1, the J call TRBJ2-1; 10 bases are a match to TRBD2. Germline V CDR1 and CDR2: MGHRA, YSYEKL. The junction had 8 bases not matched to a gene; V was cut back by 4 bases and J by 8 bases. The CDR3 has 15 residues. The CDR3: CASSRLAGDGDEQFF. The CDR3 DNA reads TGCGCCAGCAGCCGCCTAGCGGGAGACGGAGATGAGCAGTTCTTC.

This clone is a singleton in its sample. This chain uses TRBV30 with TRBJ1-5; D not certain. CDR3 size: 13 residues. V was pared by 0 bases and J by 5 bases, with 8 bases between. Germline values: CDR1 GTSNPN, CDR2 SVGIG (reference sequence). CDR3 bases: TGTGCCTGGAGTGTATGGTCCGATCAGCCCCAGCATTTT. It encodes CAWSVWSDQPQHF.

The CDR3 DNA is TGTGCCAGCAGCCGCGGACAGGACAGAATCTATGGCTACACCTTC. Its translation is CASSRGQDRIYGYTF. This chain links TRBV7-9 with TRBJ1-2; 7 bases align to TRBD1. In germline, CDR1 is SEHNR, CDR2 FQNEAQ (reference sequence). The CDR3 extends over 15 amino acids. V was clipped by 5 bases and J by 4 bases; unmatched bases: 10.

The rearrangement uses TRBV5-1 and TRBJ2-3, with 9 bases identical to TRBD2. The J segment lost 0 bases and the V segment lost 0 bases, leaving 23 bases of the junction unmatched. In germline, CDR1 is SGHRS, CDR2 YFSETQ. This CDR3 has 23 residues. The CDR3 loop reads CASSLAGTSTLRYHSASTDTQYF. The CDR3 nucleotides are TGCGCCAGCAGCTTGGCCGGGACTAGCACGCTCCGATATCATTCAGCTAGCACAGATACGCAGTATTTT.

This chain uses TRBV6-5 with TRBJ1-1; no clear D gene. Germline V gene lookup returns CDR1 MNHEY and CDR2 SVGAGI. The ends were cut back, 0 bases at V and 1 base at J, with 6 bases in the middle. This CDR3 is built from 14 residues. CDR3 sequence reads: CASSYSEGNTEAFF. CDR3 in DNA: TGTGCCAGCAGTTACTCGGAGGGGAACACTGAAGCTTTCTTT.

This sequence joins TRBV6-5 and TRBJ1-6; D remains unclear. Deletions cut 2 bases from V and 5 bases from J, with 7 bases between. There are 14 residues in the CDR3. The germline gives CDR1 MNHEY, CDR2 SVGAGI. CDR3 nucleotides: TGTGCCAGCAGTTACGGAGATAATAATTCACCCCTCCACTTT. Translation: CASSYGDNNSPLHF.

The chain combines TRBV7-9 with TRBJ2-3, with 11 bases aligning to TRBD2. Germline V lookup: CDR1 SEHNR, CDR2 FQNEAQ (reference sequence). J gave up 1 base and V 3 bases, and 0 bases lay outside the gene matches. CDR3 size: 15 residues. The CDR3 sequence is CASSLTSGGTDTQYF. CDR3 bases: TGTGCCAGCAGCTTGACTAGCGGGGGCACAGATACGCAGTATTTT.

The V and J genes are TRBV2 and TRBJ2-2; 7 positions agree with TRBD2. The CDR3 is 14 residues long. Germline V lookup: CDR1 SNHLY, CDR2 FYNNEI. V lost 2 bases, J lost 4 bases, and 1 base stayed unmatched. The CDR3 region is CASSEPSGTGELFF. The CDR3 nucleotides are TGTGCCAGCAGTGAACCTAGCGGCACCGGGGAGCTGTTTTTT. The whole variable domain, remainder taken from reference TRBV2 and TRBJ2-2, is EPEVTQTPSHQVTQMGQEVILRCVPISNHLYFYWYRQILGQKVEFLVSFYNNEISEKSEIFDDQFSVERPDGSNFTLKIRSTKLEDSAMYFCASSEPSGTGELFFGEGSRLTVL.

CDR3 bases: TGTGCCAGCAGTGAAGCACATGGGGATGTCTATGGCTACACCTTC. Its protein is CASSEAHGDVYGYTF. The chain uses TRBV6-1 and TRBJ1-2; D is unclear. Per germline, CDR1 MNHNS and CDR2 SASEGT. The CDR3 spans 15 residues. The V end lost 0 bases, the J end lost 4 bases, and 12 bases lay between the germline ends.

The J gene is TRBJ2-1, the V gene TRBV30; TRBD2 is a possible D gene (6 bases). The CDR3 extends over 14 amino acids. CDR1 is GTSNPN and CDR2 is SVGIG in the germline V gene (reference sequence). V lost 1 base and J lost 6, with 13 bases in between. CDR3 nucleotides: TGTGCCTGGAGTGGGGGGACTGGGGTCAATGAGCAGTTCTTC. Its translation: CAWSGGTGVNEQFF.

The chain carries TRBV24-1 and TRBJ2-3; 8 bases line up with TRBD2. The CDR3 covers 16 residues. The ends lost 4 bases at V and 0 bases at J; junction bases unmatched: 5. Germline CDR1 KGHDR, CDR2 SFDVKD. The CDR3 DNA follows: TGTGCCACCAGTGACCCGGGAGGGACTAGCACAGATACGCAGTATTTT. This codes for CATSDPGGTSTDTQYF.

J is TRBJ1-3 and V is TRBV6-2 or TRBV6-3; 9 nucleotides line up with TRBD1. V was clipped by 5 bases and J by 2 bases; unmatched bases: 4. This CDR3 has 15 residues. Germline V gene data show CDR1 as MNHEY and CDR2 as SVGEGT. The CDR3 spells CASSLQGATGNTIYF. In DNA, the CDR3 is TGTGCCAGCAGTCTACAGGGGGCCACTGGAAACACCATATATTTT.

This clone was detected once. The chain carries TRBV2 and TRBJ1-3; D is unclear. CDR3 length: 10 amino acids. The V and J ends lost 8 bases and 7 bases respectively, with 6 bases between them. The germline CDR1 and CDR2 sequences are SNHLY and FYNNEI. The DNA of the CDR3 is TGTGCCAGCGGGCGGAACACCATATATTTT. It yields the protein CASGRNTIYF.

The chain joins TRBV7-9 to TRBJ1-6, with D unclear. The CDR3 has 16 amino acids. Germline loops: CDR1 SEHNR, CDR2 FQNEAQ (reference sequence). The ends were cut back, 5 bases at V and 3 bases at J, with 14 bases in the middle. CDR3 in DNA: TGTGCCAGCAGCCCAGAGAGTTTTGGCTATAATTCACCCCTCCACTTT. Translation: CASSPESFGYNSPLHF.

This clone was recorded only once. The rearrangement uses TRBV19 and TRBJ2-1; 9 bases match TRBD1. V gave up 9 bases and J gave up 4 bases; unmatched junction bases: 10. CDR1 is LNHDA and CDR2 is SQIVND in the germline V gene (reference sequence). CDR3 size: 15 residues. The CDR3 coding sequence is TGTGCCAGCACCCAAGGGACAGGGTCTTACAATGAGCAGTTCTTC. Its protein is CASTQGTGSYNEQFF.

V is TRBV5-1 and J is TRBJ2-3; weak D call: TRBD1 (6 bases). Germline assignment: CDR1 SGHRS and CDR2 YFSETQ. V lost 3 bases to trimming and J lost 4 bases, with 15 bases between them. This CDR3 is built from 15 residues. The CDR3 protein is CASSSRQERADTQYF. In DNA form, the CDR3 reads TGCGCCAGCAGCTCCCGACAGGAGAGGGCAGATACGCAGTATTTT.